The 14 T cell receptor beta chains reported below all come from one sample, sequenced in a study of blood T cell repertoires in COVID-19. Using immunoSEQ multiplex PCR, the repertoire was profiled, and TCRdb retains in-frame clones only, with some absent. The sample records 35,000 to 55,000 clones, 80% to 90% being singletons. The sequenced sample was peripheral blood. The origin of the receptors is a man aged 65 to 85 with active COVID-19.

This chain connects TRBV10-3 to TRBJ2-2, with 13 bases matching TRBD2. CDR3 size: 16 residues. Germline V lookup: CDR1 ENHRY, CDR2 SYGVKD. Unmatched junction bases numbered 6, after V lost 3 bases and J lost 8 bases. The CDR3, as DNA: TGTGCCATCAGTGATACTAGCGGGGGGGCCCCAGGGGAGCTGTTTTTT. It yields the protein CAISDTSGGAPGELFF.

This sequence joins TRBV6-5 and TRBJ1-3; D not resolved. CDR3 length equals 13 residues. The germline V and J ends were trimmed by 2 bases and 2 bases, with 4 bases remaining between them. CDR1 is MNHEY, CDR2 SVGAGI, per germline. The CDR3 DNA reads TGTGCCAGCAGTTACACTCCTGGAAACACCATATATTTT. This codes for CASSYTPGNTIYF.

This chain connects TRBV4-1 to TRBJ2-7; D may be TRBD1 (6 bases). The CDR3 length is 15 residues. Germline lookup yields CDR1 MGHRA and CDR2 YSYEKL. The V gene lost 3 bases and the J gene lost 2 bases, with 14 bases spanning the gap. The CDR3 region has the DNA TGCGCCAGCAGCCAGGCTTTGGCAGGGGCCTACGAGCAGTACTTC. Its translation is CASSQALAGAYEQYF.

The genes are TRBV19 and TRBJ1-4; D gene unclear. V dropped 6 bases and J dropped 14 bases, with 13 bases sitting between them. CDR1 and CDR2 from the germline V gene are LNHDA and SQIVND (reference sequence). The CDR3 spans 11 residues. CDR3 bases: TGTGCCAGTAGCAGTGGAGCCCGGCTGTTTTTT. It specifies CASSSGARLFF.

In DNA, the CDR3 is TGTGCCAGCAGTGAAATATCTAGCGGGGAAGAGACCCAGTACTTC. Translated: CASSEISSGEETQYF. V gene TRBV2 combines with J gene TRBJ2-5; 9 nucleotides agree with TRBD2. Germline CDR1 reads SNHLY; CDR2 reads FYNNEI. The CDR3 totals 15 residues. V gave up 2 bases and J gave up 3 bases; unmatched junction bases: 4.

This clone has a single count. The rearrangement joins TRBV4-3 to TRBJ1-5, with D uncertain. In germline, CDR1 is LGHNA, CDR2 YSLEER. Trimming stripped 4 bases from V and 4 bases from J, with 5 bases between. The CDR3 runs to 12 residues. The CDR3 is CASSPFNQPQHF. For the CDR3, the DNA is TGCGCCAGCAGCCCCTTTAATCAGCCCCAGCATTTT.

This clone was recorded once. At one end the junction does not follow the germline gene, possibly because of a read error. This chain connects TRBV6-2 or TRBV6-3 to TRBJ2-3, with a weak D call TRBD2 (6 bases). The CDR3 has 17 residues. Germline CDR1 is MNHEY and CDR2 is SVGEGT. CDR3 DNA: TGTGCCAGCAGTCACTCGGCAAGCGGTCGTGCGGGGGATACGCAGTATTTT. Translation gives CASSHSASGRAGDTQYF.

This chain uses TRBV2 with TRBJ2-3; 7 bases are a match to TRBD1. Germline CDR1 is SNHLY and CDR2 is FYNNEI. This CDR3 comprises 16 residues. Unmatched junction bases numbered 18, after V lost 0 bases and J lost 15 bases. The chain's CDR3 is CASSEASLMAASGGYF. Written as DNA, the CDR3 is TGTGCCAGCAGTGAAGCGTCTTTAATGGCAGCCTCAGGGGGATATTTT.

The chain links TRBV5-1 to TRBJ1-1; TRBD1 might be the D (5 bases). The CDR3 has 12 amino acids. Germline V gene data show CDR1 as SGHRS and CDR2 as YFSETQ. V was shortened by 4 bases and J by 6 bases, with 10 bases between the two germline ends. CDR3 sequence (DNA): TGCGCCAGCAGCCGCACAGGAGCTGAAGCTTTCTTT. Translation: CASSRTGAEAFF.

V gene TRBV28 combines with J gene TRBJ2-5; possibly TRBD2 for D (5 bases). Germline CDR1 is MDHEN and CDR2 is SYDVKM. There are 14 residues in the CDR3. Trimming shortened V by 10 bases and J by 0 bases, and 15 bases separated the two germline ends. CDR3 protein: CATDTRENQETQYF. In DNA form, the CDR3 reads TGTGCCACCGATACCCGGGAAAACCAAGAGACCCAGTACTTC. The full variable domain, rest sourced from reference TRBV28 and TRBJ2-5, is DVKVTQSSRYLVKRTGEKVFLECVQDMDHENMFWYRQDPGLGLRLIYFSYDVKMKEKGDIPEGYSVSREKKERFSLILESASTNQTSMYLCATDTRENQETQYFGPGTRLLVL.

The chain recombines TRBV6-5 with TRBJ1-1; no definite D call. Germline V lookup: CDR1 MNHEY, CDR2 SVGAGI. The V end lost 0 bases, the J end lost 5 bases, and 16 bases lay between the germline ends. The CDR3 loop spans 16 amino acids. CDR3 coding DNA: TGTGCCAGCAGTTACTCGTTGGGGAGGACGGGTACTGAAGCTTTCTTT. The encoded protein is CASSYSLGRTGTEAFF.

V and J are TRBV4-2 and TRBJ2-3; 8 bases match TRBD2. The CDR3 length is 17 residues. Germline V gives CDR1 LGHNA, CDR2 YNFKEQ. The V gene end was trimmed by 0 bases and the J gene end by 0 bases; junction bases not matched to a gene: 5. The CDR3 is CASSQDPAGASTDTQYF. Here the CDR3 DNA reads TGTGCCAGCAGCCAAGATCCAGCGGGGGCTAGCACAGATACGCAGTATTTT.

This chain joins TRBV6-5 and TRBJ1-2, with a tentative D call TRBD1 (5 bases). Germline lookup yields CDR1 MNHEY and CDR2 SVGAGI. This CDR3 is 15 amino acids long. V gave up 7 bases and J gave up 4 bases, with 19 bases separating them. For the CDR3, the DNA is TGTGCCAGCATAAGCCGTGATGGGGCAACCTATGGCTACACCTTC. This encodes CASISRDGATYGYTF.

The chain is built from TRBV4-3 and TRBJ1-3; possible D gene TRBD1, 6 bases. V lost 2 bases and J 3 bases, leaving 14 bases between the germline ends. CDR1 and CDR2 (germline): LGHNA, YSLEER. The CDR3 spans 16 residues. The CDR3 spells CASSQTLGAGGNTIYF. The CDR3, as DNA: TGCGCCAGCAGCCAAACGCTGGGGGCGGGTGGAAACACCATATATTTT.